This TCR beta chain stems from a study of blood T cell repertoires in COVID-19. This clone was seen a handful of times. This CDR3 comprises 13 residues. The germline V and J ends were trimmed by 7 bases and 3 bases, with 13 bases remaining between them. Germline values: CDR1 MNHEY, CDR2 SMNVEV (reference sequence). Sequencing was performed with immunoSEQ multiplex PCR; in TCRdb, only in-frame clones are kept and a portion is missing. The sample has under 75,000 clones; roughly 89% are singletons. The TCR sequence derives from a man aged 25 to 40 with acute or convalescent COVID-19. The sequencing input was peripheral blood. J is TRBJ2-7 and V is TRBV27; D is ambiguous. CDR3 DNA: TGTGCCAGCAAGCTGAGGCGCGGCTACGAGCAGTACTTC. Its protein product is CASKLRRGYEQYF.